This TCR beta chain is drawn from a study of cytomegalovirus exposure and HLA in healthy donors. General study results and limits: Among CMV-associated TCR beta chains, most appeared HLA-restricted in a later analysis. A prior analysis recorded that most TCR beta V segments were productive about 87% or about 30% of the time. What was likely a sequencing artifact was a cluster of highly shared sequence variants.

13 Jbeta primers and 60 Vbeta primers were used for the PCR. Generated by immunoSEQ multiplex PCR, the TCRdb table keeps only in-frame clones and is missing some. This table lists around 74,000 clones. As concerns this clone: Its antigen is undetermined.

Healthy bone marrow donors made up the cohort. This CDR3 has 14 residues. Per the germline V gene, CDR1 is KGHSH and CDR2 is LQKENI. The V end lost 2 bases, the J end lost 2 bases, and 9 bases lay between the germline ends. The receptor was isolated from a man aged 50-59 years in good health and CMV-seropositive. The gene calls are TRBV18 and TRBJ2-5, with D unresolved. Sequenced: PBMCs. CDR3 sequence (DNA): TGTGCCAGCTCACCAGGGCGCCTACAAGAGACCCAGTACTTC. Its translation: CASSPGRLQETQYF.